The 23 T cell receptor beta chains reported below all come from one sample, sequenced in a study of CD8 T cells in ankylosing spondylitis. TCRdb passed the 5' RACE reads through MiXCR, listing each CDR3 protein once. The sample lists fewer than 400,000 distinct CDR3 sequences; 14% to 15% were seen once. Sequenced: blood, either unsorted or a sorted T cell fraction (not recorded which). These receptors came from a male donor with ankylosing spondylitis or in good health (not recorded which).

The chain is built from TRBV4-1 and TRBJ1-6; D unclear. Germline V CDR1 and CDR2: MGHRA, YSYEKL. V gave up 0 bases and J gave up 9 bases, with 6 bases separating them. This CDR3 is built from 13 residues. The CDR3 protein is CASSQDRSSPLHF. The CDR3 DNA is TGCGCCAGCAGCCAAGATAGGAGTTCACCCCTCCACTTT.

The chain is built from TRBV6-5 and TRBJ1-1; D is unresolved. V was shortened by 4 bases and J by 6 bases, with 18 bases between the two germline ends. The length of the CDR3 is 15 residues. Germline V lookup: CDR1 MNHEY, CDR2 SVGAGI. The CDR3: CASSSLSGYEAEAFF. CDR3 DNA sequence: TGTGCCAGCAGTTCATTAAGCGGGTACGAGGCTGAAGCTTTCTTT.

This chain links TRBV7-2 with TRBJ1-2; D remains ambiguous. This CDR3 contains 12 residues. V gave up 2 bases and J gave up 5 bases, with 6 bases separating them. CDR1 is SGHTA, CDR2 FQGNSA, per germline. CDR3 sequence reads: CASSLLNYGYTF. CDR3 in DNA: TGTGCCAGCAGCTTACTAAATTATGGCTACACCTTC.

The sample holds a few counts of this clonotype. The chain recombines TRBV12-3 or TRBV12-4 with TRBJ1-1, with D perhaps TRBD1 (6 bases). The CDR3 extends over 14 amino acids. The V end lost 5 bases, the J end lost 1 base, and 11 bases lay between the germline ends. CDR3 nucleotides: TGTGCCAGCAGTAACAGGGAAAGGAACACTGAAGCTTTCTTT. Its translation: CASSNRERNTEAFF.

Only a few counts were recorded for this clonotype. This chain links TRBV29-1 with TRBJ2-1; D gene ambiguous. The germline gives CDR1 SQVTM, CDR2 ANQGSEA. Trimming stripped 2 bases from V and 0 bases from J, with 11 bases between. This CDR3 is built from 15 residues. The CDR3 coding sequence is TGCAGCGTTGAACGGGCCTCTAGCTCCTACAATGAGCAGTTCTTC. Translation: CSVERASSSYNEQFF.

This clonotype was counted many times. This chain connects TRBV4-1 to TRBJ2-7, with D perhaps TRBD2 (6 bases). CDR1 and CDR2 (germline): MGHRA, YSYEKL. The CDR3 has 16 amino acids. Trimming stripped 0 bases from V and 7 bases from J, with 19 bases between. The CDR3 sequence: CASSQDGRSGFGEQYF. The CDR3 DNA reads TGCGCCAGCAGCCAAGATGGGAGGTCAGGGTTTGGGGAGCAGTACTTC.

The chain couples TRBV7-2 to TRBJ2-7, with 13 bases fitting TRBD2. Per the germline V gene, CDR1 is SGHTA and CDR2 is FQGNSA. Trimming cost V 5 bases and J 0 bases; bases outside gene matches: 4. CDR3 length: 16 residues. Here the CDR3 DNA reads TGTGCCAGCAGCCGCAGACTAGCGGGAGGCTCCTACGAGCAGTACTTC. As protein: CASSRRLAGGSYEQYF. Using reference TRBV7-2 and TRBJ2-7 for the parts outside the CDR3, the full variable domain is GAGVSQSPSNKVTEKGKDVELRCDPISGHTALYWYRQSLGQGLEFLIYFQGNSAPDKSGLPSDRFSAERTGGSVSTLTIQRTQQEDSAVYLCASSRRLAGGSYEQYFGPGTRLTVT.

There are a few counts of this clonotype. The J gene is TRBJ1-1, the V gene TRBV29-1, with 10 bases matching TRBD1. Germline CDR1 is SQVTM and CDR2 is ANQGSEA. The CDR3 extends over 12 amino acids. V was pared by 7 bases and J by 4 bases, with 3 bases of the junction left unmatched. The CDR3 nucleotides read TGCAGCGGACGGACAGGGGGCACTGAAGCTTTCTTT. As protein: CSGRTGGTEAFF.

The V call is TRBV20-1, the J call TRBJ1-1; D gene unclear. This CDR3 contains 13 residues. CDR1 and CDR2 from the germline V gene are DFQATT and SNEGSKA (reference sequence). The V end lost 6 bases, the J end lost 1 base, and 12 bases lay between the germline ends. CDR3 DNA: TGCAGTGCGCAAGTTCTCAGGAACACTGAAGCTTTCTTT. This translates into CSAQVLRNTEAFF.

This clonotype occurred many times. The rearrangement links TRBV12-3 or TRBV12-4 to TRBJ1-1; D unclear. V was cut by 6 bases and J by 1 base, with 12 bases left in between. This CDR3 is 14 amino acids long. The CDR3 reads CASRSSWGNTEAFF. CDR3 DNA sequence: TGTGCCAGCAGATCAAGTTGGGGGAACACTGAAGCTTTCTTT.

The chain recombines TRBV7-2 with TRBJ1-3; D is perhaps TRBD1 (5 bases). Germline V gives CDR1 SGHTA, CDR2 FQGNSA. The CDR3 consists of 14 residues. V was cut by 2 bases and J by 4 bases, with 9 bases left in between. CDR3 sequence: CASSLPGVGNTIYF. The DNA for the CDR3 is TGTGCCAGCAGCTTACCGGGGGTAGGAAACACCATATATTTT.

This clonotype was seen a few times. The V gene is TRBV2, the J gene TRBJ2-7; D tentatively fits TRBD1 or TRBD2 (5 bases each). This CDR3 has 15 residues. CDR1 SNHLY and CDR2 FYNNEI come from the germline V gene. V was cut by 3 bases and J by 4 bases, with 16 bases left in between. Here the CDR3 reads CASSEGRRGRYEQYF. In DNA, the CDR3 is TGTGCCAGCAGTGAGGGGCGTCGGGGCCGGTACGAGCAGTACTTC.

At least ten counts were recorded for this clonotype. The chain combines TRBV11-3 with TRBJ2-4; D possibly corresponds to TRBD2 (6 bases). CDR3 length equals 17 residues. Germline CDR1 SGHNT, CDR2 YENEEA. V was trimmed by 1 base and J by 3 bases, leaving 16 bases between them. As DNA, the CDR3 is TGTGCCAGCAGCTTAGCTAGAACCGGGACTTACAAAAACATTCAGTACTTC. It encodes CASSLARTGTYKNIQYF.

This clonotype was counted only a few times. The V call is TRBV5-1, the J call TRBJ2-3, with TRBD2 matching 15 bases. Germline loops: CDR1 SGHRS, CDR2 YFSETQ. The CDR3 length is 18 residues. Germline trimming cut 4 bases from V and 6 bases from J; bases unmatched to any gene: 12. DNA of the CDR3: TGCGCCAGCAGCCTTGGACTAGCGGGGGGGTCCGACGTGGATACGCAGTATTTT. As protein: CASSLGLAGGSDVDTQYF.

This clonotype was counted many times. The chain recombines TRBV5-1 with TRBJ1-1; D is possibly TRBD1 (5 bases). Per the germline V gene, CDR1 is SGHRS and CDR2 is YFSETQ. The CDR3 runs 13 residues. The V end was cut by 3 bases, the J end by 1 base, with 7 bases between. CDR3 in DNA: TGCGCCAGCAGCTGGGGGGAGAACACTGAAGCTTTCTTT. It encodes CASSWGENTEAFF.

This sequence joins TRBV7-2 and TRBJ1-5, with a tentative D call TRBD1 (6 bases). CDR1 and CDR2 (germline): SGHTA, FQGNSA. V lost 3 bases, J lost 11 bases, and 14 bases lay in between. The CDR3 length is 13 residues. The CDR3 DNA reads TGTGCCAGCAGCTTCACAGGGACCCATGCCCAGCATTTT. It specifies CASSFTGTHAQHF.

V and J are TRBV15 and TRBJ2-2, with D unresolved. The CDR3 is made up of 13 amino acids. From germline, CDR1 is LNHNV and CDR2 YYDKDF (reference sequence). Trimming left V 6 bases short and J 4 bases short, with 9 bases between. DNA for the CDR3: TGTGCCACCAGGCTAGTTGGCACCGGGGAGCTGTTTTTT. It encodes CATRLVGTGELFF.

There are a few counts of this clonotype. This chain connects TRBV7-8 to TRBJ2-5; tentative D call: TRBD2 (6 bases). The V gene's germline CDR1 is SGHVS and CDR2 FQNEAQ. The V and J ends lost 1 base and 2 bases respectively, with 11 bases between them. The length of the CDR3 is 15 residues. The CDR3 reads CASSLVGLRQETQYF. For the CDR3, the DNA is TGTGCCAGCAGCTTAGTGGGACTCCGACAAGAGACCCAGTACTTC.

The chain links TRBV6-1 to TRBJ2-3; D may be TRBD1 or TRBD2 (6 bases each). The CDR3 is made up of 14 amino acids. The V and J ends lost 6 bases and 2 bases respectively, with 12 bases between them. Germline loops: CDR1 MNHNS, CDR2 SASEGT. The CDR3 sequence is CASREGDITDTQYF. The CDR3 nucleotides read TGTGCCAGCAGGGAGGGGGACATCACAGATACGCAGTATTTT.

With regard to this clonotype: One end of the junction fails to match germline, which may point to a read error. The chain carries TRBV5-1 and TRBJ2-2, with TRBD1 matching 9 bases. The CDR3 consists of 17 residues. Germline CDR1 and CDR2: SGHRS and YFSETQ. CDR3 coding DNA: TGCGCCAGCAGCTTCCTTGATGGGACAGGGAACACCGGGGAGCTGGTTTTT. Protein product: CASSFLDGTGNTGELVF.

This clonotype occurred many times. The V and J genes are TRBV3-1 and TRBJ2-1; 10 bases are shared with TRBD2. The CDR3 consists of 16 residues. Per germline, CDR1 LGHDT and CDR2 YNNKEL (reference sequence). The junction had 7 bases not matched to a gene; V was cut back by 4 bases and J by 4 bases. The CDR3: CASSPLGTSAYNEQFF. The CDR3 DNA reads as TGTGCCAGCAGCCCCCTGGGGACTAGCGCTTACAATGAGCAGTTCTTC.

This sequence joins TRBV10-3 and TRBJ2-7, with 7 nucleotides matching TRBD1. The V and J ends lost 9 bases and 3 bases, in that order; junction bases with no gene match: 8. This CDR3 contains 13 residues. Germline V gene data show CDR1 as ENHRY and CDR2 as SYGVKD. CDR3 coding DNA: TGTGCCATTTCGGGACAGACAATCTACGAGCAGTACTTC. Translating gives CAISGQTIYEQYF.

The rearrangement uses TRBV6-2 or TRBV6-3 and TRBJ2-5; D is perhaps TRBD2 (5 bases). The CDR3 has 18 residues. The germline V and J ends were trimmed by 0 bases and 4 bases, with 21 bases remaining between them. Per the germline V gene, CDR1 is MNHEY and CDR2 is SVGEGT. The CDR3 loop reads CASSYSKSGLRTLETQYF. DNA for the CDR3: TGTGCCAGCAGTTACTCGAAGAGCGGCCTGAGGACGTTAGAGACCCAGTACTTC.